The rows below give T cell receptor beta chains drawn from one sample of a study of shared clonotypes between healthy human individuals. Only in-frame clones appear in the TCRdb table, and some are missing; sequencing was by immunoSEQ multiplex PCR. Of about 2,500,000 clones detected, around nine tenths appear once; the ten largest clones hold roughly 0.15%. The specimen was naive CD4+ T cells sorted from blood. All receptors come from a man younger than 35 in good health. The CDR3 runs from the conserved cysteine through the conserved F or W. A D gene is named only where the DNA matches it firmly. Clone size is shown for a subset of rows, as once, few, many or a class of expanded clone.

V gene	clone size	D gene	J gene	CDR3 protein	CDR3 DNA
TRBV7-2	NA	NA	TRBJ2-3	CASSRTYTDTQYF	TGTGCCAGCAGCCGAACCTACACAGATACGCAGTATTTT
TRBV6-5	NA	TRBD2	TRBJ2-7	CASSLGGRSYEQYF	TGTGCCAGCAGTTTAGGCGGGAGATCCTACGAGCAGTACTTC
TRBV25-1	NA	TRBD1	TRBJ1-2	CASSRQGATGYTF	TGTGCCAGCAGCCGACAGGGGGCGACCGGCTACACCTTC
TRBV19	NA	TRBD2	TRBJ2-1	CARTERGPYNEQFF	TGTGCCAGAACGGAGCGGGGGCCCTACAATGAGCAGTTCTTC
TRBV4-1	NA	NA	TRBJ2-5	CASSQGGWIGTQYF	TGCGCCAGCAGCCAGGGGGGTTGGATTGGGACCCAGTACTTC
TRBV6-5	NA	NA	TRBJ1-1	CASRPILSGSSEAFF	TGTGCCAGCAGACCGATCCTCTCTGGGTCGTCTGAAGCTTTCTTT
TRBV7-9	NA	TRBD2	TRBJ2-2	CASSLALAGANTGELFF	TGTGCCAGCAGCTTAGCTCTAGCGGGGGCGAACACCGGGGAGCTGTTTTTT
TRBV30	NA	NA	TRBJ1-1	CARSRLVVNTEAFF	TGTGCCCGGTCAAGGTTAGTAGTGAACACTGAAGCTTTCTTT
TRBV10-3	NA	TRBD1	TRBJ2-5	CAISDYGTGAGEQYF	TGTGCCATCAGTGATTATGGGACAGGGGCTGGAGAGCAGTACTTC
TRBV6-1	NA	TRBD2	TRBJ2-7	CASRPGLAAYYEQYF	TGTGCCAGCAGGCCGGGACTAGCGGCCTATTACGAGCAGTACTTC
TRBV2	NA	TRBD2	TRBJ2-7	CASGRGANSYEQYF	TGTGCCAGCGGGAGGGGCGCCAACTCCTACGAGCAGTACTTC
TRBV2	NA	TRBD1	TRBJ1-2	CASSLTGYGYTF	TGTGCCAGCAGTTTGACAGGGTATGGCTACACCTTC
TRBV6-1	NA	NA	TRBJ2-7	CASTEIAAPYEQYF	TGTGCCAGCACCGAGATAGCGGCCCCCTACGAGCAGTACTTC
TRBV5-6	NA	NA	TRBJ2-1	CASSFGTGEYNEQFF	TGTGCCAGCAGCTTCGGGACGGGAGAATACAATGAGCAGTTCTTC
TRBV5-6	NA	NA	TRBJ2-1	CASRSAGLNEQFF	TGTGCCAGCAGGTCGGCTGGGCTCAATGAGCAGTTCTTC
TRBV28	NA	NA	TRBJ1-4	CASSLTGTKGTTNEKLFF	TGTGCCAGCAGTTTAACCGGGACAAAGGGTACAACTAATGAAAAACTGTTTTTT
TRBV2	NA	NA	TRBJ2-7	CASSAGQTTSHEQYF	TGTGCCAGCAGTGCCGGACAGACAACTTCCCACGAGCAGTACTTC
TRBV7-9	NA	TRBD1	TRBJ1-1	CASSLSTGGAFF	TGTGCCAGCAGCTTATCCACAGGGGGAGCTTTCTTT
TRBV11-2	NA	NA	TRBJ1-6	CASSLTTGSNSPLHF	TGTGCCAGCAGCTTAACGACAGGATCTAATTCACCCCTCCACTTT
TRBV7-9	NA	TRBD1	TRBJ2-1	CASSLTPGQGARKHNEQFF	TGTGCCAGCAGCTTAACCCCGGGACAGGGGGCGCGGAAACACAATGAGCAGTTCTTC
TRBV7-9	NA	TRBD1	TRBJ2-1	CASSNPGQGQYNEQFF	TGTGCCAGCAGTAATCCGGGACAGGGGCAATACAATGAGCAGTTCTTC
TRBV28	NA	TRBD1	TRBJ2-7	CASSEPGQIYEQYF	TGTGCCAGCAGTGAACCGGGACAGATCTACGAGCAGTACTTC
TRBV9	NA	NA	TRBJ2-3	CASSVEGAVEEDTQYF	TGTGCCAGCAGCGTAGAGGGAGCGGTCGAGGAGGATACGCAGTATTTT
TRBV7-8	NA	NA	TRBJ2-3	CASSAGIRAGDTQYF	TGTGCCAGCAGCGCAGGAATCAGGGCTGGGGATACGCAGTATTTT
TRBV10-3	once	TRBD2	TRBJ2-3	CAISEPSGGTSTDTQYF	TGTGCCATCAGTGAGCCTAGCGGGGGGACTAGCACAGATACGCAGTATTTT
TRBV7-9	NA	TRBD2	TRBJ2-3	CASSLLAGVTDTQYF	TGTGCCAGCAGCTTGCTAGCGGGAGTCACAGATACGCAGTATTTT
TRBV11-2	NA	NA	TRBJ2-5	CASSLGQPRRDIGAETQYF	TGTGCCAGCAGCTTAGGACAACCACGGCGGGACATTGGGGCGGAGACCCAGTACTTC
TRBV5-5	once	NA	TRBJ1-3	CASSSFHSGNTIYF	TGTGCCAGCAGCTCATTTCACTCTGGAAACACCATATATTTT
TRBV30	NA	TRBD1	TRBJ1-5	CAWRGTGRGNQPQHF	TGTGCCTGGAGGGGGACAGGGCGGGGAAATCAGCCCCAGCATTTT
TRBV9	NA	TRBD2	TRBJ2-5	CASSVAGGAGGAETQYF	TGTGCCAGCAGCGTAGCTGGTGGGGCGGGGGGGGCGGAGACCCAGTACTTC
TRBV9	NA	NA	TRBJ1-3	CASSVEGGSHSGNTIYF	TGTGCCAGCAGCGTAGAAGGCGGCAGCCACTCTGGAAACACCATATATTTT
TRBV10-1	NA	NA	TRBJ1-1	CASSLSRRRTEAFF	TGCGCCAGCAGTTTATCCCGGCGTCGCACTGAAGCTTTCTTT
TRBV2	once	NA	TRBJ2-3	CASSPRDLRYQSTDTQYF	TGTGCCAGCAGCCCCCGGGACCTTCGTTATCAATCCACAGATACGCAGTATTTT
TRBV29-1	NA	NA	TRBJ2-7	CSVVDNTYEQYF	TGCAGCGTTGTCGACAATACCTACGAGCAGTACTTC
TRBV19	NA	TRBD2	TRBJ2-5	CASSIEGTSGRTQETQYF	TGTGCCAGTAGTATAGAGGGGACTAGCGGGAGGACCCAAGAGACCCAGTACTTC
TRBV7-8	NA	TRBD2	TRBJ2-7	CASSRSGASYEQYF	TGTGCCAGCAGCCGTAGCGGGGCCTCCTACGAGCAGTACTTC
TRBV5-1	NA	NA	TRBJ2-6	CASTEGAGANVLTF	TGCGCCAGCACCGAGGGGGCTGGGGCCAACGTCCTGACTTTC
TRBV28	NA	TRBD2	TRBJ2-7	CASTIGGGGYEQYF	TGTGCCAGCACTATCGGGGGGGGAGGGTACGAGCAGTACTTC
TRBV29-1	few	NA	TRBJ1-1	CSVEIVNTEAFF	TGCAGCGTTGAAATTGTAAACACTGAAGCTTTCTTT
TRBV28	NA	TRBD1	TRBJ1-2	CASSWGQGHNYGYTF	TGTGCCAGCAGTTGGGGACAGGGACACAACTATGGCTACACCTTC
TRBV9	NA	TRBD1	TRBJ2-7	CASSTSGQGLYEQYF	TGTGCCAGCAGCACGTCGGGACAGGGCCTCTACGAGCAGTACTTC
TRBV19	NA	NA	TRBJ2-1	CASSIDGPGPYNEQFF	TGTGCCAGTAGTATAGACGGGCCAGGGCCCTACAATGAGCAGTTCTTC
TRBV7-9	NA	NA	TRBJ2-2	CASRPPPGIGTGELFF	TGTGCCAGCAGGCCCCCCCCCGGGATCGGCACCGGGGAGCTGTTTTTT
TRBV7-2	NA	TRBD1	TRBJ2-7	CASSSGQGTAYEQYF	TGTGCCAGCAGCAGCGGACAGGGAACAGCCTACGAGCAGTACTTC
TRBV9	NA	NA	TRBJ2-3	CASSMWDQKDTQYF	TGTGCCAGCAGCATGTGGGACCAAAAAGATACGCAGTATTTT
TRBV6-6	NA	TRBD1	TRBJ2-7	CASSSTGETYEQYF	TGTGCCAGCAGTTCTACAGGGGAGACGTACGAGCAGTACTTC
TRBV7-8	NA	TRBD1	TRBJ2-7	CASSLEEGRDRAYEQYF	TGTGCCAGCAGCTTAGAGGAGGGACGGGACAGGGCCTACGAGCAGTACTTC
TRBV18	NA	NA	TRBJ2-1	CASSPPDRRYNEQFF	TGTGCCAGCTCACCACCCGATCGGCGTTACAATGAGCAGTTCTTC
TRBV19	once	TRBD2	TRBJ2-7	CASSVTGTSGYEQYF	TGTGCCAGTAGTGTCACCGGGACTAGCGGTTACGAGCAGTACTTC
TRBV9	NA	NA	TRBJ1-5	CASSKTPISNQPQHF	TGTGCCAGCAGCAAGACCCCGATAAGCAATCAGCCCCAGCATTTT
TRBV7-9	NA	NA	TRBJ1-6	CAGTSNNSPLHF	TGTGCCGGGACTTCGAATAATTCACCCCTCCACTTT
TRBV7-2	NA	NA	TRBJ1-2	CASSLALGGGKGYGYTF	TGTGCCAGCAGCTTAGCCCTTGGGGGGGGCAAAGGCTATGGCTACACCTTC
TRBV6-5	NA	NA	TRBJ2-1	CASSDAGLSYNEQFF	TGTGCCAGCAGCGACGCGGGGTTATCCTACAATGAGCAGTTCTTC
TRBV6-5	once	NA	TRBJ1-2	CASSYLQGGYGYTF	TGTGCCAGCAGTTACCTGCAGGGAGGCTACGGCTACACCTTC
TRBV11-2	NA	NA	TRBJ1-3	CASSLDLDSRLGNTIYF	TGTGCCAGCAGCTTAGATCTCGACAGTCGACTTGGAAACACCATATATTTT